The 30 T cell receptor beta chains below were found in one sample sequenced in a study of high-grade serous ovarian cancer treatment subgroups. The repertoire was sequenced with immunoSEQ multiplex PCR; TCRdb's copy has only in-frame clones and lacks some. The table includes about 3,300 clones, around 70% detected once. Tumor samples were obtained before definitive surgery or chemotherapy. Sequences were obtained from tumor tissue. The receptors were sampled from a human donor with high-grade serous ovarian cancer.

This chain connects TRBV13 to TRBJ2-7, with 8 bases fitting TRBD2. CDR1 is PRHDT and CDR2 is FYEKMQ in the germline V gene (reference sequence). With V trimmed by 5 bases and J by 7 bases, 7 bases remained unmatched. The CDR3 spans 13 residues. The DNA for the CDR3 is TGTGCCAGCAGCACCAGCCGGGGGGGAGAGCAGTACTTC. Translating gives CASSTSRGGEQYF.

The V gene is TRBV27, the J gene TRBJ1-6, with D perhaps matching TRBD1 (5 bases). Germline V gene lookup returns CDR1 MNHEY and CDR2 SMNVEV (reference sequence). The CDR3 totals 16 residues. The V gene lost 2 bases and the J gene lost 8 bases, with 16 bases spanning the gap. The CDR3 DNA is TGTGCCAGCAGTTTACCTAGGACTTGGGGCGATTCACCCCTCCACTTT. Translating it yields CASSLPRTWGDSPLHF.

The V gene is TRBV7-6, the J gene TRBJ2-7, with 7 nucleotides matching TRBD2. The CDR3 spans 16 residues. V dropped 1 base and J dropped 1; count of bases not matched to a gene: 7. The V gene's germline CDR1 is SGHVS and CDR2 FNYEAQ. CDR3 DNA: TGTGCCAGCAGCTTAGAGGCGGGAGCGCTTTCCTACGAGCAGTACTTC. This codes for CASSLEAGALSYEQYF.

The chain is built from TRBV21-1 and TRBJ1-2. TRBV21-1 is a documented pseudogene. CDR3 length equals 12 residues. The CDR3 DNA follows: TGTGCCTCGGAGGGCGGGCTTTATGGCTACACCTTC. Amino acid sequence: CASEGGLYGYTF.

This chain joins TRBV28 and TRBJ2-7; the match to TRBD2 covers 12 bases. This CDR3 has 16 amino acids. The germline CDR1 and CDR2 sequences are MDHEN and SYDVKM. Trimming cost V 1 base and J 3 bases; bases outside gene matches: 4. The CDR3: CASSLFGLAGLYEQYF. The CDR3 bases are TGTGCCAGCAGTTTATTCGGACTAGCGGGACTCTACGAGCAGTACTTC.

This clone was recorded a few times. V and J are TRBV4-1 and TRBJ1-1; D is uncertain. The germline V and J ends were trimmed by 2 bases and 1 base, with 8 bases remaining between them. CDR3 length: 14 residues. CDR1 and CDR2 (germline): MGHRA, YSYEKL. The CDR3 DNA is TGCGCCAGCAGCCAACCCCACAAGAACACTGAAGCTTTCTTT. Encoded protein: CASSQPHKNTEAFF.

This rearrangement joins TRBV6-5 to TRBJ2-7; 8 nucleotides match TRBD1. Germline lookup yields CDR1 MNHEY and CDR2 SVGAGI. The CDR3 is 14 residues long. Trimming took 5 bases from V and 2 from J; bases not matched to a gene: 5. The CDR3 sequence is CASSRDRSTYEQYF. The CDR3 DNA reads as TGTGCCAGCAGTCGGGACAGGAGCACCTACGAGCAGTACTTC.

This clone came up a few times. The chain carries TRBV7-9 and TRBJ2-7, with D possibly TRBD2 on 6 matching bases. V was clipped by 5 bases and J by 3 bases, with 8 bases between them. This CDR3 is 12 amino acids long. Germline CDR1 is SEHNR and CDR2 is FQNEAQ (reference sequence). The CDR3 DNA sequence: TGTGCCAGCAGCACGACTAGCTACGAGCAGTACTTC. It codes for CASSTTSYEQYF.

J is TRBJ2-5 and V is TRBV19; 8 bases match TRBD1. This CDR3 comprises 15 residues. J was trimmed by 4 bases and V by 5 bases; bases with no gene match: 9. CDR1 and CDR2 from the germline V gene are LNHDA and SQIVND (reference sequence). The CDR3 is CASSGRAGGPETQYF. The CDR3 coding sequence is TGTGCCAGTAGTGGGAGAGCAGGGGGCCCAGAGACCCAGTACTTC.

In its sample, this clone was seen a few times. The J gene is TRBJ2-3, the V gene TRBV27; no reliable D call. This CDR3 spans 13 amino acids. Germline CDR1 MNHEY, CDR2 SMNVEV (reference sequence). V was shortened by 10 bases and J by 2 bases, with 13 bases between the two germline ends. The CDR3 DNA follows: TGTGCCACACCTGGGGTCACCACAGATACGCAGTATTTT. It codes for CATPGVTTDTQYF.

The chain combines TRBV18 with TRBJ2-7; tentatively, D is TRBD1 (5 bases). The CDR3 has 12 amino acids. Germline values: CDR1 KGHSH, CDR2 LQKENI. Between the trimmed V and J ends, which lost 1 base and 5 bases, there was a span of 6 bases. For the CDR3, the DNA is TGTGCCAGCTCACCACAGGGGAACGAGCAGTACTTC. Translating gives CASSPQGNEQYF.

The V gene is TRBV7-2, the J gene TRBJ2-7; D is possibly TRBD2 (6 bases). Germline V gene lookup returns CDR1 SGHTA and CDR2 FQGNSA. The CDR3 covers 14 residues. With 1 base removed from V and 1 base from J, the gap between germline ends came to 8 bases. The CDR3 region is CASSLGGISYEQYF. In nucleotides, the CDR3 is TGTGCCAGCAGCTTAGGCGGGATTTCCTACGAGCAGTACTTC.

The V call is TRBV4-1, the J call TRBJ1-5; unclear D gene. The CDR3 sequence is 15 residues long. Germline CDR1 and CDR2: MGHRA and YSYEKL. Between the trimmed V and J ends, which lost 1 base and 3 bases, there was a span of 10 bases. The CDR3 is CASSQGIRNNQPQHF. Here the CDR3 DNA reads TGCGCCAGCAGCCAAGGAATCAGGAACAATCAGCCCCAGCATTTT.

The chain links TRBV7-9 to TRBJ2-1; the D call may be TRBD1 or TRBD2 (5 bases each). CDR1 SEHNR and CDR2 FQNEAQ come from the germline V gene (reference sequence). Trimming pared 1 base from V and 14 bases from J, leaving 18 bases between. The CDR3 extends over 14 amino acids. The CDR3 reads CASSLEGRVRGEFF. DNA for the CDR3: TGTGCCAGCAGCTTAGAGGGGCGGGTCCGGGGTGAGTTCTTC.

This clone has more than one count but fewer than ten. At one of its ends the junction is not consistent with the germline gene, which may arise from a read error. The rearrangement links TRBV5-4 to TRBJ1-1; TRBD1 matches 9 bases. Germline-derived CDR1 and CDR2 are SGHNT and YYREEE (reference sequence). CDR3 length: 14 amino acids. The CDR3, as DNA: TGTGCCAGCAGTTTGGACAGGGGTCGGACTGAAGCTTTCTTT. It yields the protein CASSLDRGRTEAFF.

The CDR3 DNA reads as TGTGCCAGCAGCTTCGGTTTGGGCGAGCAGTACTTC. Amino acids: CASSFGLGEQYF. The chain is built from TRBV5-6 and TRBJ2-7; no clear D. The CDR3 contains 12 residues. Germline assignment: CDR1 SGHDT and CDR2 YYEEEE. Trimming stripped 2 bases from V and 6 bases from J, with 9 bases between.

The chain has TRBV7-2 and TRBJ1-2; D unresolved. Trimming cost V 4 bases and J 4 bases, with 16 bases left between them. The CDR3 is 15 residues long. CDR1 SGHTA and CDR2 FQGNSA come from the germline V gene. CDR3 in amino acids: CASSSWPDGGYGYTF. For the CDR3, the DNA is TGTGCCAGCAGCTCCTGGCCCGACGGAGGCTATGGCTACACCTTC. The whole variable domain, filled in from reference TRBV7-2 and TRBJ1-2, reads GAGVSQSPSNKVTEKGKDVELRCDPISGHTALYWYRQSLGQGLEFLIYFQGNSAPDKSGLPSDRFSAERTGGSVSTLTIQRTQQEDSAVYLCASSSWPDGGYGYTFGSGTRLTVV.

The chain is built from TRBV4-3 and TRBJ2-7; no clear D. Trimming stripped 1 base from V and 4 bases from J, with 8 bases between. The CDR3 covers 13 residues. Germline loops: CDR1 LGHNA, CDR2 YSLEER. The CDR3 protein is CASSQGPLYEQYF. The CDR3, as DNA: TGCGCCAGCAGCCAAGGTCCCTTATACGAGCAGTACTTC.

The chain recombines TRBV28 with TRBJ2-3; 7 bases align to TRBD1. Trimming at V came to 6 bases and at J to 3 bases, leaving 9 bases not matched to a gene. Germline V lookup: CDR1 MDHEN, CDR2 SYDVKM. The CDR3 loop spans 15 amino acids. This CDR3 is CASSHRGRGTDTQYF. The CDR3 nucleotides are TGTGCCAGCAGCCATAGGGGGCGTGGGACAGATACGCAGTATTTT.

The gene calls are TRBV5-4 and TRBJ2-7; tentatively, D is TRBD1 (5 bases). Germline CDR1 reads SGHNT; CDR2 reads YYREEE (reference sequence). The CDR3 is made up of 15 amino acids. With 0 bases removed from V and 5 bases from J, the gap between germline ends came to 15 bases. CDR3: CASSLAVGQADEQYF. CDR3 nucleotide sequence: TGTGCCAGCAGCTTGGCCGTAGGACAAGCCGACGAGCAGTACTTC.

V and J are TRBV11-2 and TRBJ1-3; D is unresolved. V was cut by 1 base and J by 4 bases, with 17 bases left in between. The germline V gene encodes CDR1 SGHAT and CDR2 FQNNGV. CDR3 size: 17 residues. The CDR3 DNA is TGTGCCAGCAGCTTAGGGGCGGGTAGAACTGTCGGAAACACCATATATTTT. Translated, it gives CASSLGAGRTVGNTIYF.

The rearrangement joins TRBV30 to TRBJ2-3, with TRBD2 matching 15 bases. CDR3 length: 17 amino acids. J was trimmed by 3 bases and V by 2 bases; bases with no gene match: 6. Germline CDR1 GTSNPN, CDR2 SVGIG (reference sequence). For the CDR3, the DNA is TGTGCCTGGAGTCTGGGACTAGCGGGAGGAATGACAGATACGCAGTATTTT. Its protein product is CAWSLGLAGGMTDTQYF.

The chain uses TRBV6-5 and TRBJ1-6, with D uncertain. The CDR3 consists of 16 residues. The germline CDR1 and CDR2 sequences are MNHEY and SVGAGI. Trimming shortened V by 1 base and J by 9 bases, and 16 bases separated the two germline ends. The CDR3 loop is CASSYYPPPGSSPLHF. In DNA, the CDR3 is TGTGCCAGCAGTTACTATCCCCCCCCGGGTAGTTCACCCCTCCACTTT.

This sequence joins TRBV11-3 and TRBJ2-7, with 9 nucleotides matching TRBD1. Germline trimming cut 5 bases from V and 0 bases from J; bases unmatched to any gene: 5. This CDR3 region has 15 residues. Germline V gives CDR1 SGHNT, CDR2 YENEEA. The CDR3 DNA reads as TGTGCCAGCAGCCCAGTGGGACAGGGCTCCTACGAGCAGTACTTC. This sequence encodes CASSPVGQGSYEQYF.

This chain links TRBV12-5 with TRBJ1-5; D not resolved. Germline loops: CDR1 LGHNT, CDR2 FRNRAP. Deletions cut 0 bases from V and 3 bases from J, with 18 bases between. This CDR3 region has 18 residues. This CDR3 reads CASGLVLDGRAVNQPQHF. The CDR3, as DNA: TGTGCTAGTGGTTTGGTACTCGACGGAAGAGCAGTCAATCAGCCCCAGCATTTT.

The CDR3 sequence: CASSLNELQETQYF. The CDR3 DNA is TGTGCCAGCAGCTTAAACGAACTTCAAGAGACCCAGTACTTC. The chain employs TRBV11-2 and TRBJ2-5; the D is unclear. The CDR3 spans 14 residues. V lost 2 bases, J lost 2 bases, and 9 bases lay in between. In germline, CDR1 is SGHAT, CDR2 FQNNGV.

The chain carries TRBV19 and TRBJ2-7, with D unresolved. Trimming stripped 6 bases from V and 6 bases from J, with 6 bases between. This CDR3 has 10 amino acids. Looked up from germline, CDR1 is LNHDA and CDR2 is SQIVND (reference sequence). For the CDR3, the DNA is TGTGCCAGTAGCCCACCCGAGCAGTACTTC. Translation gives CASSPPEQYF.

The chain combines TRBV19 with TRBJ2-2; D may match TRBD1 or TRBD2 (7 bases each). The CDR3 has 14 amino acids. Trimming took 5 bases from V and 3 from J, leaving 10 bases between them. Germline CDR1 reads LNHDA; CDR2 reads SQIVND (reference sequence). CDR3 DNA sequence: TGTGCCAGTAGTTCAGGGGGGGACACCGGGGAGCTGTTTTTT. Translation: CASSSGGDTGELFF.

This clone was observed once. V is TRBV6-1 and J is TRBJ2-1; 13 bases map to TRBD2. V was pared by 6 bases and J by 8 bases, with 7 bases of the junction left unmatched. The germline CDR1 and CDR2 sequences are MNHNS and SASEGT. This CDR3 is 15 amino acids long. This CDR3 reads CASSPLAGGPDEQFF. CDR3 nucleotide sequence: TGTGCCAGCAGCCCACTAGCGGGAGGGCCGGATGAGCAGTTCTTC.

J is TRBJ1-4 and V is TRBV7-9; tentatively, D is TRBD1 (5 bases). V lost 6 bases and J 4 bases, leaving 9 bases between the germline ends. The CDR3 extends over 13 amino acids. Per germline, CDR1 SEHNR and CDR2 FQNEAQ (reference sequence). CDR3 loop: CASSDSLNEKLFF. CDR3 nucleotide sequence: TGTGCCAGCAGTGACAGCCTTAATGAAAAACTGTTTTTT.